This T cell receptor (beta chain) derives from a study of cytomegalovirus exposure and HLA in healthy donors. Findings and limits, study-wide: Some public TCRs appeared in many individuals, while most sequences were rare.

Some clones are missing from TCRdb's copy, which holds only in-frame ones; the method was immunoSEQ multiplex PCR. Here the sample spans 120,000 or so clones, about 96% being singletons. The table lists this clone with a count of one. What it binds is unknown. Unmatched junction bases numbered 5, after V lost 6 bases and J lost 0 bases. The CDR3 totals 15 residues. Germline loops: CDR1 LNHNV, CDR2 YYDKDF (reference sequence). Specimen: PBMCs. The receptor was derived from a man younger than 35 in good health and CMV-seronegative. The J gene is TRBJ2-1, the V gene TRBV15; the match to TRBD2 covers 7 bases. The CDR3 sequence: CATRLGGSSYNEQFF. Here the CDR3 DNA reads TGTGCCACCAGGCTCGGCGGGAGCTCCTACAATGAGCAGTTCTTC.